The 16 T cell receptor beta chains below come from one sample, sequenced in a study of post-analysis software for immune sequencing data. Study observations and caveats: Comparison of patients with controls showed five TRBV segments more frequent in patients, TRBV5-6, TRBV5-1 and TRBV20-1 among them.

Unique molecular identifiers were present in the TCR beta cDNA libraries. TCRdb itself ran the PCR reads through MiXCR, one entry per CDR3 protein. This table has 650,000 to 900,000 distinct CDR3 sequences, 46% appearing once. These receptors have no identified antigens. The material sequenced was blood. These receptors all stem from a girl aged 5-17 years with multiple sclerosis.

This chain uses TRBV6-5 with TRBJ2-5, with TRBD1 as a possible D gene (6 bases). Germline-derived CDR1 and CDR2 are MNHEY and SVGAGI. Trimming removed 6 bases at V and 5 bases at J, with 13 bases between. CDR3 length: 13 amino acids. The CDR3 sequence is CASRPTGRETQYF. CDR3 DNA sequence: TGTGCCAGCAGGCCAACAGGGCGGGAGACCCAGTACTTC.

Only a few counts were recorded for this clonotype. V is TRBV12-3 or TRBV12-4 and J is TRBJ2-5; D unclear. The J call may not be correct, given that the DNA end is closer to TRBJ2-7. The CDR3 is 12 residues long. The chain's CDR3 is CASGSPGYEQYF. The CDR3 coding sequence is TGTGCCAGCGGTAGCCCCGGATACGAGCAGTACTTC.

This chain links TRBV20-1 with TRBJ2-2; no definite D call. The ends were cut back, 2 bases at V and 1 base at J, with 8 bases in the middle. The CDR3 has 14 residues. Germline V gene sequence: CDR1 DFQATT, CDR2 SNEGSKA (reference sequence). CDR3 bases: TGCAGTGCTAGACCAACCCGGAACACCGGGGAGCTGTTTTTT. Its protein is CSARPTRNTGELFF.

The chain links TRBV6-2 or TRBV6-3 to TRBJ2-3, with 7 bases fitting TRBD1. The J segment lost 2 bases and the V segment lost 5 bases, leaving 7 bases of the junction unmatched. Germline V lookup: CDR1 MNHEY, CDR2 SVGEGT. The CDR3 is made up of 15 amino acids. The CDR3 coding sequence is TGTGCCAGCAGTGGCCGGGACAGATTCACAGATACGCAGTATTTT. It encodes CASSGRDRFTDTQYF.

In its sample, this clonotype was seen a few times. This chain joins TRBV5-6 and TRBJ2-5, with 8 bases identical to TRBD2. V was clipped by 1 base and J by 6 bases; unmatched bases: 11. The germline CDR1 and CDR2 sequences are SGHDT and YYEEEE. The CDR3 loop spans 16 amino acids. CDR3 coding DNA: TGTGCCAGCAGCTTGTTTCTCCTAGCGGGTATTCAGACCCAGTACTTC. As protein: CASSLFLLAGIQTQYF.

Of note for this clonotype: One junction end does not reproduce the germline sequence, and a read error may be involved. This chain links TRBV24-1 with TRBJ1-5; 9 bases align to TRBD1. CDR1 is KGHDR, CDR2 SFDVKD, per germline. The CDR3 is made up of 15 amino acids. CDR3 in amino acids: CATSDSDRGNQPQHF. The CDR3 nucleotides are TGTGCCACCAGTGACTCGGACAGGGGCAACCAGCCCCAGCATTTT.

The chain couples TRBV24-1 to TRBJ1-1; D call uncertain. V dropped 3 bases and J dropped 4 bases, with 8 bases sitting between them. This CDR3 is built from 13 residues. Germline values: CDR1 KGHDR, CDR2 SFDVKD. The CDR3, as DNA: TGTGCCACCAGTGATGGGCCGGGCACTGAAGCTTTCTTT. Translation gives CATSDGPGTEAFF.

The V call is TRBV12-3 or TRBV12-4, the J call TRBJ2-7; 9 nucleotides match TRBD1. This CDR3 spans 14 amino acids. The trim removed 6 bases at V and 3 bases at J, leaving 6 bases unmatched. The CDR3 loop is CASRVTGGSYEQYF. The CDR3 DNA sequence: TGTGCCAGCAGGGTCACAGGGGGCAGCTACGAGCAGTACTTC.

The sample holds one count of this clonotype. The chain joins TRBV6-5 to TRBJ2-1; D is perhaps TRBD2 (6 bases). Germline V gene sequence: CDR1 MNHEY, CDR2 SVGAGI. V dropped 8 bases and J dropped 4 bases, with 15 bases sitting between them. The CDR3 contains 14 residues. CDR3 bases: TGTGCCAGCGACGCGAGCGGGTTGTACAATGAGCAGTTCTTC. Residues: CASDASGLYNEQFF.

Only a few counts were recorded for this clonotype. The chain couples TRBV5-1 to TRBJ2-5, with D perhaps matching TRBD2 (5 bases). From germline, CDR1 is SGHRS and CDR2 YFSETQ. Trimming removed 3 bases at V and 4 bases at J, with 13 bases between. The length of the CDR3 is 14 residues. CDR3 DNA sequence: TGCGCCAGCAGCTGGAGAGGAGGAGGAGAGACCCAGTACTTC. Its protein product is CASSWRGGGETQYF.

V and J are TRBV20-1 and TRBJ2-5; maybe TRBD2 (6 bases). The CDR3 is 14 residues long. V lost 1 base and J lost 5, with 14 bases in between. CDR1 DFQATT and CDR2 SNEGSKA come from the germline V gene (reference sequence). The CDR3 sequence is CSARAFSAGETQYF. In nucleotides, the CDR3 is TGCAGTGCTAGAGCTTTCAGTGCGGGGGAGACCCAGTACTTC.

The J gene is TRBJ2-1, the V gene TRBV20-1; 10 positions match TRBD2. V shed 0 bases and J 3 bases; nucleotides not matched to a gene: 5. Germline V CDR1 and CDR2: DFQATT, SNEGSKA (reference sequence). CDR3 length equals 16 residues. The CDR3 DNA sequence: TGCAGTGCTAGAGATTTGCGGACTAGCGGCTACAATGAGCAGTTCTTC. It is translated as CSARDLRTSGYNEQFF.

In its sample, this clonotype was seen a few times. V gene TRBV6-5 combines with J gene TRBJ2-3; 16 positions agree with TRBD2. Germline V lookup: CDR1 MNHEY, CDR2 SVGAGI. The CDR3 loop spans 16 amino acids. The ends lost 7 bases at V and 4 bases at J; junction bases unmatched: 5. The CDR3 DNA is TGTGCCAGCACCCGAGGGACTAGCGGGAGGGCAGATACGCAGTATTTT. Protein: CASTRGTSGRADTQYF.

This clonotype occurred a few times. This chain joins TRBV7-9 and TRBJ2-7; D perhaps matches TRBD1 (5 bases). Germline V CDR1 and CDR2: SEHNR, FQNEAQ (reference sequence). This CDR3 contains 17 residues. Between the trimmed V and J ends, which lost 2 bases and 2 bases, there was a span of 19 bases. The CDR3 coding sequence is TGTGCCAGCAGCTTATATTCGGCCTCGGGCAGGGCCTACGAGCAGTACTTC. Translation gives CASSLYSASGRAYEQYF.

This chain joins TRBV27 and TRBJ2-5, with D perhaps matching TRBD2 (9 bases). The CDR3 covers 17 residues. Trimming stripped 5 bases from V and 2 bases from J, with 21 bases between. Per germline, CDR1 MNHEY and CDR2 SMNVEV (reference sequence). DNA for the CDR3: TGTGCCAGCAGTCCGACAGGGGTCCTAGCGGGACAAGAGACCCAGTACTTC. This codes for CASSPTGVLAGQETQYF.

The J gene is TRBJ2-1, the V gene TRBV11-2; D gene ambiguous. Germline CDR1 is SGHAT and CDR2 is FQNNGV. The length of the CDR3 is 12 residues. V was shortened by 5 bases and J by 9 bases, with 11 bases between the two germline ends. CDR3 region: CASSPPLGEQFF. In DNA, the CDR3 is TGTGCCAGCAGCCCCCCCTTGGGTGAGCAGTTCTTC. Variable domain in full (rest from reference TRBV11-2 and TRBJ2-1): EAGVAQSPRYKIIEKRQSVAFWCNPISGHATLYWYQQILGQGPKLLIQFQNNGVVDDSQLPKDRFSAERLKGVDSTLKIQPAKLEDSAVYLCASSPPLGEQFFGPGTRLTVL.